A selection of T cell receptor beta chains follows, all from one sample in a study of cytomegalovirus exposure and HLA in healthy donors. Repertoires were generated with immunoSEQ multiplex PCR, while TCRdb's copy carries only in-frame clones and drops some. This sample carries about 190,000 clones, 80% of them seen once, and the ten largest clones take under 0.75%. Sequencing was done on a sample of PBMCs. The origin of the receptors is a boy between 10 and 17 years old in good health and CMV-seronegative. The CDR3 runs from the conserved cysteine through the conserved F or W. D genes are given only for firm matches. Rows give clone size only sometimes, using once, few, many, or a class for an expanded clone.

j_call: TRBJ1-1; d_call: NA; cdr3_length: 14; v_call: TRBV7-9; clone_size: NA; cdr3_aa: CASSQGAVNTEAFF; cdr3_nt: TGTGCCAGCAGCCAAGGGGCGGTGAACACTGAAGCTTTCTTT
j_call: TRBJ1-2; d_call: TRBD1; cdr3_length: 15; v_call: TRBV6-4; clone_size: once; cdr3_aa: CAGHRDSESNYGYTF; cdr3_nt: TGTGCCGGCCACCGGGACAGTGAAAGTAACTATGGCTACACCTTC
j_call: TRBJ1-1; d_call: TRBD1; cdr3_length: 15; v_call: TRBV14; clone_size: NA; cdr3_aa: CASSPRTGLYTEAFF; cdr3_nt: TGTGCCAGCAGCCCTCGGACAGGGCTTTACACTGAAGCTTTCTTT
j_call: TRBJ1-2; d_call: NA; cdr3_length: 17; v_call: TRBV4-3; clone_size: NA; cdr3_aa: CASSQGNRVSNTYGYTF; cdr3_nt: TGCGCCAGCAGCCAAGGCAACAGGGTTAGTAATACCTATGGCTACACCTTC
j_call: TRBJ1-1; d_call: TRBD1; cdr3_length: 12; v_call: TRBV7-9; clone_size: NA; cdr3_aa: CSSSSQGEEAFF; cdr3_nt: TGTTCCAGCAGCTCACAGGGGGAGGAAGCTTTCTTT
j_call: TRBJ2-5; d_call: TRBD1; cdr3_length: 14; v_call: TRBV7-2; clone_size: NA; cdr3_aa: CASSLTGRGETQYF; cdr3_nt: TGTGCCAGCAGCTTAACGGGCAGGGGGGAGACCCAGTACTTC
j_call: TRBJ2-7; d_call: NA; cdr3_length: 14; v_call: TRBV2; clone_size: NA; cdr3_aa: CASSLRGGVYEQYF; cdr3_nt: TGTGCCAGCAGCTTGAGGGGGGGGGTTTACGAGCAGTACTTC
j_call: TRBJ2-3; d_call: NA; cdr3_length: 14; v_call: TRBV6-5; clone_size: NA; cdr3_aa: CASSYATAPDTQYF; cdr3_nt: TGTGCCAGCAGTTACGCTACAGCCCCAGATACGCAGTATTTT
j_call: TRBJ1-2; d_call: NA; cdr3_length: 14; v_call: TRBV11-1; clone_size: NA; cdr3_aa: CASSPNSVGYGYTF; cdr3_nt: TGTGCCAGCAGCCCTAACTCGGTCGGCTATGGCTACACCTTC
j_call: TRBJ2-7; d_call: TRBD1; cdr3_length: 15; v_call: TRBV5-4; clone_size: NA; cdr3_aa: CASSLDRGDVREQYF; cdr3_nt: TGTGCCAGCAGCTTGGACAGGGGAGATGTGCGAGAGCAGTACTTC
j_call: TRBJ2-1; d_call: TRBD1; cdr3_length: 14; v_call: TRBV11-3; clone_size: NA; cdr3_aa: CASCRDSSYNEQFF; cdr3_nt: TGTGCCAGCTGCCGGGACAGCTCCTACAATGAGCAGTTCTTC
j_call: TRBJ2-2; d_call: NA; cdr3_length: 14; v_call: TRBV12-5; clone_size: NA; cdr3_aa: CASRQGSDTGELFF; cdr3_nt: TGTGCTAGTAGGCAGGGGTCCGACACCGGGGAGCTGTTTTTT
j_call: TRBJ1-3; d_call: TRBD1; cdr3_length: 16; v_call: TRBV7-9; clone_size: NA; cdr3_aa: CASSSPGQGSGNTIYF; cdr3_nt: TGTGCCAGCAGCTCGCCGGGACAGGGCTCTGGAAACACCATATATTTT
j_call: TRBJ2-3; d_call: NA; cdr3_length: 12; v_call: TRBV5-8; clone_size: NA; cdr3_aa: CASSLIADTQYF; cdr3_nt: TGTGCCAGCAGTCTAATCGCGGATACGCAGTATTTT
j_call: TRBJ1-1; d_call: NA; cdr3_length: 15; v_call: TRBV4-2; clone_size: NA; cdr3_aa: CASSQDESSGSEAFF; cdr3_nt: TGTGCCAGCAGCCAAGACGAAAGCTCCGGGTCCGAAGCTTTCTTT
j_call: TRBJ2-3; d_call: TRBD2; cdr3_length: 14; v_call: TRBV29-1; clone_size: once; cdr3_aa: CSVRTSGSTDTQYF; cdr3_nt: TGCAGCGTAAGGACTAGCGGCAGCACAGATACGCAGTATTTT
j_call: TRBJ2-2; d_call: TRBD1; cdr3_length: 16; v_call: TRBV2; clone_size: once; cdr3_aa: CASSGTDRGRTGELFF; cdr3_nt: TGTGCCAGCAGTGGTACGGACAGGGGACGGACCGGGGAGCTGTTTTTT
j_call: TRBJ2-1; d_call: TRBD1; cdr3_length: 16; v_call: TRBV6-6; clone_size: NA; cdr3_aa: CASRDNDRGSYNEQFF; cdr3_nt: TGTGCCAGCAGAGACAACGACAGGGGTTCCTACAATGAGCAGTTCTTC
j_call: TRBJ1-2; d_call: TRBD1; cdr3_length: 16; v_call: TRBV9; clone_size: NA; cdr3_aa: CASSVRTGLGVYGYTF; cdr3_nt: TGTGCCAGCAGCGTACGGACAGGCCTGGGGGTCTATGGCTACACCTTC
j_call: TRBJ2-3; d_call: NA; cdr3_length: 14; v_call: TRBV5-1; clone_size: once; cdr3_aa: CASKSSTSTDTQYF; cdr3_nt: TGCGCCAGCAAAAGTTCCACTAGCACAGATACGCAGTATTTT
j_call: TRBJ2-1; d_call: NA; cdr3_length: 12; v_call: TRBV30; clone_size: NA; cdr3_aa: CVSGNSYNEQFF; cdr3_nt: TGTGTTAGCGGAAACTCCTACAATGAGCAGTTCTTC
j_call: TRBJ1-1; d_call: TRBD1; cdr3_length: 15; v_call: TRBV6-5; clone_size: NA; cdr3_aa: CASSSPGQVNTEAFF; cdr3_nt: TGTGCCAGCAGTTCCCCGGGACAGGTGAACACTGAAGCTTTCTTT
j_call: TRBJ2-7; d_call: TRBD1; cdr3_length: 14; v_call: TRBV11-3; clone_size: NA; cdr3_aa: CASSLVATGGEQYF; cdr3_nt: TGTGCCAGCAGCTTAGTCGCGACAGGGGGCGAGCAGTACTTC
j_call: TRBJ1-4; d_call: NA; cdr3_length: 13; v_call: TRBV4-1; clone_size: few; cdr3_aa: CASRPGDGRKLFF; cdr3_nt: TGCGCCAGCAGGCCCGGGGACGGGAGAAAACTGTTTTTT
j_call: TRBJ1-1; d_call: NA; cdr3_length: 13; v_call: TRBV6-4; clone_size: NA; cdr3_aa: CASRYSGGTEAFF; cdr3_nt: TGTGCCAGCAGATACTCCGGGGGGACTGAAGCTTTCTTT
j_call: TRBJ2-3; d_call: NA; cdr3_length: 16; v_call: TRBV7-6; clone_size: NA; cdr3_aa: CASSLVFGGRENTQYF; cdr3_nt: TGTGCCAGCAGCTTAGTTTTCGGGGGGCGCGAGAATACGCAGTATTTT
j_call: TRBJ1-2; d_call: NA; cdr3_length: 11; v_call: TRBV6-1; clone_size: NA; cdr3_aa: CASAGSYGYTF; cdr3_nt: TGTGCCAGCGCAGGGTCCTATGGCTACACCTTC
j_call: TRBJ2-7; d_call: NA; cdr3_length: 12; v_call: TRBV11-2; clone_size: NA; cdr3_aa: CASSLDYREQYF; cdr3_nt: TGTGCCAGCAGCTTGGACTACCGCGAGCAGTACTTC
j_call: TRBJ1-3; d_call: NA; cdr3_length: 16; v_call: TRBV11-3; clone_size: NA; cdr3_aa: CASSLVLRASGNTIYF; cdr3_nt: TGTGCCAGCAGCTTAGTTCTCAGGGCCTCTGGAAACACCATATATTTT
j_call: TRBJ2-1; d_call: NA; cdr3_length: 16; v_call: TRBV25-1; clone_size: NA; cdr3_aa: CASSATGSSSYNEQFF; cdr3_nt: TGTGCCAGCAGTGCCACAGGTTCGAGCTCCTACAATGAGCAGTTCTTC
j_call: TRBJ2-2; d_call: NA; cdr3_length: 15; v_call: TRBV2; clone_size: NA; cdr3_aa: CASSPTENPPGELFF; cdr3_nt: TGTGCCAGCAGCCCCACAGAAAACCCCCCCGGGGAGCTGTTTTTT
j_call: TRBJ1-1; d_call: NA; cdr3_length: 16; v_call: TRBV6-5; clone_size: NA; cdr3_aa: CASSYIPSGGDTEAFF; cdr3_nt: TGTGCCAGCAGTTACATCCCCAGTGGGGGGGACACTGAAGCTTTCTTT
j_call: TRBJ1-1; d_call: TRBD1; cdr3_length: 14; v_call: TRBV30; clone_size: few; cdr3_aa: CAWSRQGGNTEAFF; cdr3_nt: TGTGCCTGGAGTCGTCAGGGGGGGAACACTGAAGCTTTCTTT
j_call: TRBJ1-2; d_call: TRBD1; cdr3_length: 17; v_call: TRBV5-6; clone_size: few; cdr3_aa: CASSLVRTGGSLWGYTF; cdr3_nt: TGTGCCAGCAGCTTGGTCCGGACAGGGGGATCTCTATGGGGCTACACCTTC
j_call: TRBJ1-2; d_call: TRBD1; cdr3_length: 16; v_call: TRBV19; clone_size: NA; cdr3_aa: CASSIVGQGDIYGYTF; cdr3_nt: TGTGCCAGTAGTATAGTTGGACAGGGGGATATCTATGGCTACACCTTC
j_call: TRBJ1-1; d_call: TRBD1; cdr3_length: 17; v_call: TRBV7-2; clone_size: NA; cdr3_aa: CASSFGTGGFMNTEAFF; cdr3_nt: TGTGCCAGCAGCTTCGGGACAGGGGGCTTCATGAACACTGAAGCTTTCTTT